A single sample gave rise to the 32 T cell receptor beta chains below, sequenced in a study of PD-1 blockade in classical Hodgkin lymphoma. Time point described: newly diagnosed, previously untreated cHL patient sample. Data came from immunoSEQ multiplex PCR; TCRdb stores just in-frame clones and leaves some out. The profile covers about 47,000 clones, with around 90% appearing a single time and around 5% taken by the ten largest. Sequencing input: peripheral blood mononuclear cells (PBMCs). These receptors originate from a human donor with classical Hodgkin lymphoma.

V and J are TRBV19 and TRBJ1-2; 7 bases fit TRBD1. J lost 7 bases, V lost 9 bases, and 8 bases had no gene match. The CDR3 is 12 residues long. In germline, CDR1 is LNHDA, CDR2 SQIVND (reference sequence). The CDR3 region is CASSTGVAGYTF. The CDR3, as DNA: TGTGCCAGCTCAACAGGGGTTGCTGGCTACACCTTC.

V usage is TRBV7-6 and J usage is TRBJ1-5; 7 bases fit TRBD1. Germline CDR1 and CDR2: SGHVS and FNYEAQ. This CDR3 is built from 15 residues. Germline trimming cut 5 bases from V and 5 bases from J; bases unmatched to any gene: 9. CDR3 nucleotide sequence: TGTGCCAGCAGCGGCCGGGACAGTCCCGATCAGCCCCAGCATTTT. Translating it yields CASSGRDSPDQPQHF.

This chain joins TRBV10-1 and TRBJ2-3; TRBD2 matches at 8 bases. Germline lookup yields CDR1 WNHNN and CDR2 SYGVQD (reference sequence). CDR3 length: 17 amino acids. Trimming cost V 6 bases and J 2 bases; bases outside gene matches: 13. The CDR3 reads CASSPGRVAGPTDTQYF. The DNA for the CDR3 is TGCGCCAGCAGCCCGGGGAGGGTAGCGGGACCCACAGATACGCAGTATTTT.

The chain has TRBV6-1 and TRBJ1-1; D remains ambiguous. Trimming left V 2 bases short and J 2 bases short, with 6 bases between. The CDR3 length is 13 residues. Germline V gene lookup returns CDR1 MNHNS and CDR2 SASEGT. CDR3 residues: CASSEPGNTEAFF. The CDR3 nucleotides are TGTGCCAGCAGTGAACCAGGCAACACTGAAGCTTTCTTT.

The chain couples TRBV18 to TRBJ1-3, with 8 bases matching TRBD1. Germline loops: CDR1 KGHSH, CDR2 LQKENI. Trimming cost V 0 bases and J 2 bases; bases outside gene matches: 3. This CDR3 has 16 amino acids. For the CDR3, the DNA is TGTGCCAGCTCACCACCGAACAGGGGGACTGGAAACACCATATATTTT. It encodes CASSPPNRGTGNTIYF. Drawing the rest from reference TRBV18 and TRBJ1-3, the complete variable domain is NAGVMQNPRHLVRRRGQEARLRCSPMKGHSHVYWYRQLPEEGLKFMVYLQKENIIDESGMPKERFSAEFPKEGPSILRIQQVVRGDSAAYFCASSPPNRGTGNTIYFGEGSWLTVV.

The J gene is TRBJ2-4, the V gene TRBV2; TRBD2 agrees at 8 bases. The germline V gene encodes CDR1 SNHLY and CDR2 FYNNEI. Trimming at V came to 6 bases and at J to 8 bases, leaving 6 bases not matched to a gene. This CDR3 spans 13 amino acids. The CDR3 DNA sequence: TGTGCCAGCAGCTTTAGCGGGACCGACATTCAGTACTTC. Amino acids: CASSFSGTDIQYF.

J is TRBJ1-2 and V is TRBV5-4, with no clear D. There are 16 residues in the CDR3. V was clipped by 0 bases and J by 6 bases, with 18 bases between them. The V gene's germline CDR1 is SGHNT and CDR2 YYREEE (reference sequence). The CDR3 region has the DNA TGTGCCAGCAGCTTGGGGAGCCGACATGAAGCTAATGGCTACACCTTC. Encoded protein: CASSLGSRHEANGYTF.

The chain combines TRBV15 with TRBJ2-5; 10 bases agree with TRBD2. J lost 1 base, V lost 0 bases, and 11 bases had no gene match. CDR3 length: 19 residues. Germline V CDR1 and CDR2: LNHNV, YYDKDF (reference sequence). CDR3 bases: TGTGCCACCAGCAGAGATCTAACTAGCGGGAATACCCCCCAAGAGACCCAGTACTTC. As protein: CATSRDLTSGNTPQETQYF.

This rearrangement joins TRBV14 to TRBJ1-2; D uncertain. V was trimmed by 1 base and J by 2 bases, leaving 5 bases between them. The CDR3 totals 13 residues. Per the germline V gene, CDR1 is SGHDN and CDR2 is FVKESK. CDR3 protein: CASSQVRNYGYTF. CDR3 in DNA: TGTGCCAGCAGCCAAGTCAGAAACTATGGCTACACCTTC.

The chain employs TRBV7-6 and TRBJ2-5; 7 bases align to TRBD1. V shed 5 bases, J shed 2 bases, and the junction held 5 bases outside the gene matches. In germline, CDR1 is SGHVS, CDR2 FNYEAQ. This CDR3 is 14 amino acids long. CDR3 in amino acids: CASSQNRGQETQYF. The CDR3 region has the DNA TGTGCCAGCAGCCAAAACAGGGGTCAAGAGACCCAGTACTTC. Drawing the rest from reference TRBV7-6 and TRBJ2-5, the complete variable domain is GAGVSQSPRYKVTKRGQDVALRCDPISGHVSLYWYRQALGQGPEFLTYFNYEAQQDKSGLPNDRFSAERPEGSISTLTIQRTEQRDSAMYRCASSQNRGQETQYFGPGTRLLVL.

The chain is built from TRBV2 and TRBJ2-2, with 8 bases identical to TRBD2. The CDR3 totals 15 residues. Germline assignment: CDR1 SNHLY and CDR2 FYNNEI. Unmatched junction bases numbered 9, after V lost 8 bases and J lost 4 bases. CDR3 amino acids: CASSLSLAGTGELFF. CDR3 DNA sequence: TGTGCCAGCTCCCTGAGCCTAGCGGGCACCGGGGAGCTGTTTTTT.

This chain uses TRBV11-1 with TRBJ2-1, with 12 bases lining up with TRBD2. V was pared by 4 bases and J by 9 bases, with 13 bases of the junction left unmatched. Germline loops: CDR1 SGHAT, CDR2 FQDESV (reference sequence). The CDR3 length is 17 residues. As DNA, the CDR3 is TGTGCCAGCAGCTCCCGGTATTTACTAGCGGGAGGAGGTGAGCAGTTCTTC. As protein: CASSSRYLLAGGGEQFF.

V gene TRBV9 combines with J gene TRBJ2-3; 7 bases match TRBD2. There are 15 residues in the CDR3. Germline V lookup: CDR1 SGDLS, CDR2 YYNGEE. The junction had 1 base not matched to a gene; V was cut back by 0 bases and J by 0 bases. CDR3 sequence: CASSVGLASTDTQYF. The CDR3 nucleotides read TGTGCCAGCAGCGTAGGACTAGCTAGCACAGATACGCAGTATTTT.

J is TRBJ2-7 and V is TRBV5-1, with no clear D. The V and J ends lost 0 bases and 6 bases respectively, with 16 bases between them. This CDR3 contains 15 residues. CDR1 SGHRS and CDR2 YFSETQ come from the germline V gene. The CDR3 DNA reads as TGCGCCAGCAGCTTGGTGAGTACTTCCCTCCGCGAGCAGTACTTC. Encoded protein: CASSLVSTSLREQYF.

The V call is TRBV19, the J call TRBJ2-1; TRBD2 matches 7 bases. The germline V gene has CDR1 LNHDA and CDR2 SQIVND (reference sequence). The CDR3 runs to 15 residues. The V and J ends lost 2 bases and 6 bases, in that order; junction bases with no gene match: 7. CDR3 region: CASSIYGGRANEQFF. The CDR3 nucleotides are TGTGCCAGTAGTATATATGGGGGGAGGGCCAATGAGCAGTTCTTC.

The V gene is TRBV29-1, the J gene TRBJ2-1; D is undetermined. The germline V and J ends were trimmed by 4 bases and 6 bases, with 16 bases remaining between them. The CDR3 sequence is 14 residues long. CDR1 is SQVTM, CDR2 ANQGSEA, per germline. The CDR3 DNA reads TGCAGCGTTGGATCACAGACGGTTGCCAATGAGCAGTTCTTC. It translates to CSVGSQTVANEQFF.

The chain recombines TRBV5-6 with TRBJ2-7; 12 bases are a match to TRBD2. CDR3 length: 16 amino acids. V trimming: 4 bases; J trimming: 0 bases; junction bases outside the gene matches: 5. The germline V gene encodes CDR1 SGHDT and CDR2 YYEEEE. CDR3 DNA: TGTGCCAGCAGCCTAGGACTAGCGGGGAGCTCCTACGAGCAGTACTTC. Its protein product is CASSLGLAGSSYEQYF.

The sample holds one count of this clone. The chain recombines TRBV10-1 with TRBJ2-2, with 12 bases that match TRBD2. Trimming took 6 bases from V and 7 from J; bases not matched to a gene: 9. CDR3 length: 16 amino acids. CDR1 is WNHNN and CDR2 is SYGVQD in the germline V gene (reference sequence). CDR3 loop: CASRVGLAGCDGELFF. The CDR3 bases are TGCGCCAGCAGGGTTGGACTAGCGGGATGTGACGGGGAGCTGTTTTTT.

The V call is TRBV7-9, the J call TRBJ2-1, with D unresolved. The CDR3 length is 13 residues. Trimming removed 1 base from V and 6 bases from J, with 7 bases in between. The germline V gene has CDR1 SEHNR and CDR2 FQNEAQ (reference sequence). The CDR3 sequence: CASSLVHVNEQFF. DNA for the CDR3: TGTGCCAGCAGCTTAGTCCATGTCAATGAGCAGTTCTTC. Variable domain in full (rest from reference TRBV7-9 and TRBJ2-1): DTGVSQNPRHKITKRGQNVTFRCDPISEHNRLYWYRQTLGQGPEFLTYFQNEAQLEKSRLLSDRFSAERPKGSFSTLEIQRTEQGDSAMYLCASSLVHVNEQFFGPGTRLTVL.

This sequence joins TRBV4-1 and TRBJ1-1; D is unresolved. This CDR3 is 13 amino acids long. Germline V gives CDR1 MGHRA, CDR2 YSYEKL. V lost 0 bases, J lost 11 bases, and 13 bases lay in between. The CDR3 DNA reads TGCGCCAGCAGCCAAGATTGGAACATTGGGGCTTTCTTT. This gives the protein CASSQDWNIGAFF.

This rearrangement joins TRBV28 to TRBJ2-7; 7 bases line up with TRBD2. The CDR3 loop spans 12 amino acids. The V gene end was trimmed by 8 bases and the J gene end by 4 bases; junction bases not matched to a gene: 5. CDR1 is MDHEN, CDR2 SYDVKM, per germline. The CDR3 region is CASAGLVYEQYF. CDR3 coding DNA: TGTGCCAGCGCTGGACTAGTATACGAGCAGTACTTC.

This chain joins TRBV5-6 and TRBJ2-7; the D gene is possibly TRBD1 (6 bases). CDR3 length equals 16 residues. The germline V and J ends were trimmed by 0 bases and 0 bases, with 13 bases remaining between them. Germline-derived CDR1 and CDR2 are SGHDT and YYEEEE. CDR3 amino acids: CASSLGLRGDSYEQYF. The CDR3, as DNA: TGTGCCAGCAGCTTGGGGCTCAGGGGCGACTCCTACGAGCAGTACTTC. Drawing the rest from reference TRBV5-6 and TRBJ2-7, the complete variable domain is DAGVTQSPTHLIKTRGQQVTLRCSPKSGHDTVSWYQQALGQGPQFIFQYYEEEERQRGNFPDRFSGHQFPNYSSELNVNALLLGDSALYLCASSLGLRGDSYEQYFGPGTRLTVT.

The chain carries TRBV4-1 and TRBJ1-2, with TRBD1 identical over 7 bases. V dropped 3 bases and J dropped 5; count of bases not matched to a gene: 9. This CDR3 spans 15 amino acids. Germline CDR1 is MGHRA and CDR2 is YSYEKL. The CDR3 nucleotides read TGCGCCAGCAGCCAGTCCGGACAGGCTCCTTATGGCTACACCTTC. Protein product: CASSQSGQAPYGYTF.

The genes are TRBV7-2 and TRBJ1-4; maybe TRBD1 (6 bases). With 4 bases removed from V and 7 bases from J, the gap between germline ends came to 13 bases. The CDR3 has 14 residues. Germline V lookup: CDR1 SGHTA, CDR2 FQGNSA. The CDR3 bases are TGTGCCAGCAGCTGGGGGGGCGGGAGTGAAAAACTGTTTTTT. Translation gives CASSWGGGSEKLFF. Full variable domain (outside the CDR3, taken from reference TRBV7-2 and TRBJ1-4): GAGVSQSPSNKVTEKGKDVELRCDPISGHTALYWYRQSLGQGLEFLIYFQGNSAPDKSGLPSDRFSAERTGGSVSTLTIQRTQQEDSAVYLCASSWGGGSEKLFFGSGTQLSVL.

The chain is built from TRBV9 and TRBJ2-1, with 11 positions matching TRBD2. Unmatched junction bases numbered 5, after V lost 1 base and J lost 2 bases. Germline V gives CDR1 SGDLS, CDR2 YYNGEE. The CDR3 covers 17 residues. This chain's CDR3 is CASSVISGRAPYNEQFF. In DNA, the CDR3 is TGTGCCAGCAGCGTAATTAGCGGGAGGGCCCCCTACAATGAGCAGTTCTTC.

V and J are TRBV27 and TRBJ2-7; tentatively, D is TRBD2 (6 bases). The V and J ends lost 2 bases and 6 bases respectively, with 14 bases between them. This CDR3 comprises 14 residues. Germline V gene data show CDR1 as MNHEY and CDR2 as SMNVEV (reference sequence). CDR3 DNA: TGTGCCAGCAGTTTAGGAGGGTCTTCTCTCGAGCAGTACTTC. It specifies CASSLGGSSLEQYF.

This rearrangement joins TRBV27 to TRBJ1-1; D gene uncertain. V dropped 3 bases and J dropped 7 bases, with 15 bases sitting between them. CDR1 is MNHEY, CDR2 SMNVEV, per germline (reference sequence). The CDR3 totals 14 residues. CDR3: CASSFWAGRSEAFF. The CDR3 DNA reads as TGTGCCAGCAGTTTTTGGGCAGGCAGGAGTGAAGCTTTCTTT.

This chain joins TRBV18 and TRBJ1-3; D is ambiguous. CDR3 length: 15 amino acids. Germline loops: CDR1 KGHSH, CDR2 LQKENI. The V and J ends lost 3 bases and 4 bases respectively, with 13 bases between them. CDR3 sequence: CASSPWGVSGNTIYF. Here the CDR3 DNA reads TGTGCCAGCTCACCCTGGGGAGTATCCGGAAACACCATATATTTT. The variable domain in full, completed from reference TRBV18 and TRBJ1-3, reads NAGVMQNPRHLVRRRGQEARLRCSPMKGHSHVYWYRQLPEEGLKFMVYLQKENIIDESGMPKERFSAEFPKEGPSILRIQQVVRGDSAAYFCASSPWGVSGNTIYFGEGSWLTVV.

This clone has a single count. The chain has TRBV6-5 and TRBJ2-2; 10 bases match TRBD2. This CDR3 comprises 14 residues. The V gene end was trimmed by 8 bases and the J gene end by 1 base; junction bases not matched to a gene: 1. The germline V gene has CDR1 MNHEY and CDR2 SVGAGI. Here the CDR3 reads CASRTSGNTGELFF. CDR3 nucleotides: TGTGCCAGCCGGACTAGCGGGAACACCGGGGAGCTGTTTTTT.

V and J are TRBV5-1 and TRBJ1-1, with D possibly matching TRBD1 (6 bases). V lost 2 bases and J lost 0, with 11 bases in between. The germline V gene encodes CDR1 SGHRS and CDR2 YFSETQ. The CDR3 has 15 residues. CDR3 nucleotide sequence: TGCGCCAGCAGCTTAGGACAGACAATGAACACTGAAGCTTTCTTT. It yields the protein CASSLGQTMNTEAFF.

The chain joins TRBV5-4 to TRBJ2-1; unclear D gene. There are 16 residues in the CDR3. Between the trimmed V and J ends, which lost 4 bases and 0 bases, there was a span of 14 bases. Germline assignment: CDR1 SGHNT and CDR2 YYREEE (reference sequence). CDR3: CASSPGRVRSYNEQFF. CDR3 DNA sequence: TGTGCCAGCAGCCCTGGTCGGGTACGCTCCTACAATGAGCAGTTCTTC.

The chain joins TRBV5-6 to TRBJ1-2, with 7 nucleotides matching TRBD1. J gave up 6 bases and V 0 bases, and 2 bases lay outside the gene matches. CDR3 length equals 13 residues. CDR1 is SGHDT and CDR2 is YYEEEE in the germline V gene. The CDR3 DNA is TGTGCCAGCAGCTTGGGGGACAGTAATGGCTACACCTTC. Its translation: CASSLGDSNGYTF. Looking up the rest from reference TRBV5-6 and TRBJ1-2 gives the full variable domain: DAGVTQSPTHLIKTRGQQVTLRCSPKSGHDTVSWYQQALGQGPQFIFQYYEEEERQRGNFPDRFSGHQFPNYSSELNVNALLLGDSALYLCASSLGDSNGYTFGSGTRLTVV.